Listed below are T cell receptor beta chains from one sample, sequenced in a study of blood T cell repertoires in COVID-19. Repertoires were generated with immunoSEQ multiplex PCR, while TCRdb's copy carries only in-frame clones and drops some. The data show approximately 230,000 clones, about 85% seen once. The sample was peripheral blood. The receptors stem from a man aged 18 to 30 with active or convalescent COVID-19. CDR3s leave out the opening cysteine and the closing phenylalanine or tryptophan. The D gene is left open where the match is weak.

TRBJ2-3,TRBD2,TRBV24-1,ATSGRGGRARDTQY
TRBJ2-1,.,TRBV28,ASSLISGNEQF
TRBJ1-1,.,TRBV20-1,SAGGQNEAF
TRBJ2-7,.,TRBV12-3/TRBV12-4,ASSPQIYEQY
TRBJ2-1,TRBD2,TRBV29-1,SVRAEAGGLGEQF
TRBJ1-6,TRBD1,TRBV9,ASSEGTGGALGSPLH
TRBJ2-2,TRBD1,TRBV10-3,AINRDRDSGELF
TRBJ2-5,.,TRBV7-2,ASSSDGQETQY
TRBJ1-2,TRBD1,TRBV5-1,ASSEGQGAPLSGYT
TRBJ1-3,.,TRBV5-4,ASSSEMTASSGNTIY
TRBJ2-7,.,TRBV12-3/TRBV12-4,ASSSVPRGEQY